This entry lists 4 T cell receptor beta chains sequenced from one sample in a study of blood T cell repertoires in COVID-19. Sequenced by immunoSEQ multiplex PCR; TCRdb stores in-frame clones only, minus some. Of some 180,000 clones listed, 80% are singletons. The specimen sequenced was PBMCs or T cells enriched from blood (not recorded which). Receptors originate from a man aged 55 to 70 who had been exposed to COVID-19.

V usage is TRBV19 and J usage is TRBJ1-5, with 8 bases fitting TRBD1. This CDR3 spans 16 amino acids. V lost 5 bases and J lost 1; bases outside the gene matches: 7. The germline V gene encodes CDR1 LNHDA and CDR2 SQIVND (reference sequence). DNA of the CDR3: TGTGCCAGTAGTCCCCTGACAGGGGCGAGCAATCAGCCCCAGCATTTT. Translated: CASSPLTGASNQPQHF.

This clone was counted a few times. The V gene is TRBV19, the J gene TRBJ2-2, with 7 bases matching TRBD1. Germline V CDR1 and CDR2: LNHDA, SQIVND (reference sequence). The CDR3 has 16 residues. The trim removed 1 base at V and 5 bases at J, leaving 7 bases unmatched. For the CDR3, the DNA is TGTGCCAGTAGTATAGTTGACAGGGCCGAGACCGGGGAGCTGTTTTTT. Amino acid sequence: CASSIVDRAETGELFF.

This chain links TRBV19 with TRBJ2-7, with no clear D. V dropped 5 bases and J dropped 1 base, with 9 bases sitting between them. Germline V gene lookup returns CDR1 LNHDA and CDR2 SQIVND (reference sequence). The CDR3 covers 13 residues. The CDR3 region has the DNA TGTGCCAGTAGTCCCGAGATATCCTACGAGCAGTACTTC. Amino acid sequence: CASSPEISYEQYF.

The V and J genes are TRBV29-1 and TRBJ1-1, with a tentative D call TRBD1 (5 bases). V was pared by 5 bases and J by 6 bases, with 10 bases between. The CDR3 extends over 11 amino acids. CDR1 SQVTM and CDR2 ANQGSEA come from the germline V gene. The CDR3 sequence: CSVQKGPEAFF. DNA for the CDR3: TGCAGCGTTCAAAAGGGGCCTGAAGCTTTCTTT.